This T cell receptor (beta chain) derives from a study of Ad26.COV2.S vaccination and SARS-CoV-2 variants. Study summary: The study gave Ad26.COV2.S intramuscularly, once or twice 56 days apart.

The germline V gene has CDR1 SEHNR and CDR2 FQNEAQ (reference sequence). The CDR3 runs to 17 residues. Trimming at V came to 7 bases and at J to 4 bases, leaving 8 bases not matched to a gene. Here immunoSEQ multiplex PCR was the method, and the copy in TCRdb shows in-frame clones only, minus some. The sample includes 450,000 to 550,000 clones, 89% of them seen just once. Study results and caveats: Post-vaccination breadth of spike-specific CD8+ and CD4+ T cell responses was reportedly substantial. Compared with placebo recipients, vaccine recipients had higher spike-specific TCR breadth.

With respect to this clone: Its target is unknown.

Regarding treatment: about 20 received Ad26.COV2.S at low or high dose, single or two shots; roughly 5 received placebo; per-sample allocation not given. Each sample was drawn 63 days after the first injection (of vaccine or placebo). Wuhan-strain SARS-CoV-2 spike was expressed by the Ad26 vector that made up the vaccine. Sequenced material: peripheral blood, taken in a trial of Ad26.COV2.S vaccine versus placebo. The TCR comes from a person between 18 and 60 years old who received the Ad26.COV2.S COVID-19 vaccine or a placebo. V is TRBV7-9 and J is TRBJ2-1; TRBD2 agrees at 15 bases. CDR3 protein: CASKGLAGGVAYNEQFF. CDR3 in DNA: TGTGCCAGCAAGGGACTAGCGGGAGGAGTGGCATACAATGAGCAGTTCTTC.